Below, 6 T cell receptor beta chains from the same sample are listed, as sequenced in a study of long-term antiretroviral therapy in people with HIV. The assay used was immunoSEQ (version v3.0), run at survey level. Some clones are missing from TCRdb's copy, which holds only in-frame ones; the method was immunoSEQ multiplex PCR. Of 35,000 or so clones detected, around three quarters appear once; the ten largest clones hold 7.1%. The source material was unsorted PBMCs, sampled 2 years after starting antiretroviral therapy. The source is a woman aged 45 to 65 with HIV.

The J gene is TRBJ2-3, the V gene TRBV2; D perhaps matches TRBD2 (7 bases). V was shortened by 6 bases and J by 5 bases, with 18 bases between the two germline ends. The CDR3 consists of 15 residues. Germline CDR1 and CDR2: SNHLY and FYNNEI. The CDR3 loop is CASRLRGPTGDTQYF. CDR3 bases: TGTGCCAGCAGATTGCGGGGGCCAACTGGAGATACGCAGTATTTT.

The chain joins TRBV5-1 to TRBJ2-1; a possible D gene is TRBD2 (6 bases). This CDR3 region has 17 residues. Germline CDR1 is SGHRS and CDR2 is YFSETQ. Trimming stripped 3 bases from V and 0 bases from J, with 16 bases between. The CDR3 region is CASSSLLAASSYNEQFF. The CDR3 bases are TGCGCCAGCAGCTCCCTACTAGCAGCGAGCTCCTACAATGAGCAGTTCTTC. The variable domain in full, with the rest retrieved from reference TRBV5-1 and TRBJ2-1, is KAGVTQTPRYLIKTRGQQVTLSCSPISGHRSVSWYQQTPGQGLQFLFEYFSETQRNKGNFPGRFSGRQFSNSRSEMNVSTLELGDSALYLCASSSLLAASSYNEQFFGPGTRLTVL.

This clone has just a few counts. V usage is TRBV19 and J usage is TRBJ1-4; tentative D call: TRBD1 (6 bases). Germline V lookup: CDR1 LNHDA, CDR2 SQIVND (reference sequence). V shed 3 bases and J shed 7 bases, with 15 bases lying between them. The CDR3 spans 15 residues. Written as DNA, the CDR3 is TGTGCCAGTAGTATCTCGACAGGTCCGGGTGAAAAACTGTTTTTT. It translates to CASSISTGPGEKLFF.

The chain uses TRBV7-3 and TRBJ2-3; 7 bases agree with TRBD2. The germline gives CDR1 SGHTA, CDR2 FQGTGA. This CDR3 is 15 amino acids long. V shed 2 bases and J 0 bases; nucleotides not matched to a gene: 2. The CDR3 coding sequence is TGTGCCAGCAGCTTATTCGGGGGGAGCACAGATACGCAGTATTTT. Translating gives CASSLFGGSTDTQYF.

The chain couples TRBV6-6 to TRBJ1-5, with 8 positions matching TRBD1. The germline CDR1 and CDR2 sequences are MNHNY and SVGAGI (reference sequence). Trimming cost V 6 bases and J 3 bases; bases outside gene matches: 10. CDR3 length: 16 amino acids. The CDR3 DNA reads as TGTGCCAGCAGGGCCGGGACAGGTCAAGTCAATCAGCCCCAGCATTTT. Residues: CASRAGTGQVNQPQHF.

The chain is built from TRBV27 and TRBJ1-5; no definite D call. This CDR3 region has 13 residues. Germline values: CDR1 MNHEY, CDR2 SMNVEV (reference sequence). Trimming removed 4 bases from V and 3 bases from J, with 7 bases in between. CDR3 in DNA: TGTGCCAGCAGTTACTCCGTCAATCAGCCCCAGCATTTT. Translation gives CASSYSVNQPQHF.